The 13 T cell receptor beta chains below come from one sample, sequenced in a study of T cells in Graves' hyperthyroidism and ophthalmopathy. TCR beta CDR3 regions were amplified from RNA. HTBI primers were employed in a first-round RT-PCR of the TCR CDR3. TCRdb recomputed calls from the multiplex PCR reads with MiXCR, one row per CDR3 protein. The sample includes about 480,000 distinct CDR3 sequences, about 15% of them seen just once. Sequenced material: blood. These receptors were obtained from a woman under 30 with Graves' hyperthyroidism.

This clonotype has ten or more counts. This rearrangement joins TRBV30 to TRBJ2-5; 9 positions agree with TRBD1. Unmatched junction bases numbered 4, after V lost 1 base and J lost 4 bases. CDR3 length: 14 residues. From germline, CDR1 is GTSNPN and CDR2 SVGIG (reference sequence). CDR3 bases: TGTGCCTGGAGTGCGACAGGGGGAAGAGAGACCCAGTACTTC. It specifies CAWSATGGRETQYF.

There are many counts of this clonotype. The V gene is TRBV11-3, the J gene TRBJ2-1, with D perhaps assigned TRBD1 or TRBD2 (5 bases each). Trimming left V 5 bases short and J 6 bases short, with 17 bases between. The CDR3 loop spans 15 amino acids. In germline, CDR1 is SGHNT, CDR2 YENEEA. The CDR3 loop is CASSQTGTRANEQFF. In DNA, the CDR3 is TGTGCCAGCAGCCAAACCGGGACCAGGGCCAATGAGCAGTTCTTC. Full variable domain (remainder filled in from reference TRBV11-3 and TRBJ2-1): EAGVVQSPRYKIIEKKQPVAFWCNPISGHNTLYWYLQNLGQGPELLIRYENEEAVDDSQLPKDRFSAERLKGVDSTLKIQPAELGDSAVYLCASSQTGTRANEQFFGPGTRLTVL.

This clonotype was picked up a small number of times. This rearrangement joins TRBV7-2 to TRBJ1-3; D call uncertain. Germline V gene sequence: CDR1 SGHTA, CDR2 FQGNSA. Between the trimmed V and J ends, which lost 0 bases and 9 bases, there was a span of 6 bases. The CDR3 totals 12 residues. This CDR3 reads CASSLAVGTIYF. CDR3 coding DNA: TGTGCCAGCAGCTTAGCAGTTGGCACCATATATTTT.

The V and J genes are TRBV28 and TRBJ2-7; 9 nucleotides agree with TRBD1. CDR1 is MDHEN, CDR2 SYDVKM, per germline. Trimming removed 8 bases from V and 2 bases from J; junction bases left unmatched: 4. CDR3 length: 13 amino acids. CDR3 sequence reads: CASGTGSPYEQYV. The CDR3, as DNA: TGTGCCAGCGGGACAGGGTCCCCCTACGAGCAGTACGTC.

There are many counts of this clonotype. V usage is TRBV11-3 and J usage is TRBJ2-2, with D unresolved. Deletions cut 6 bases from V and 1 base from J, with 0 bases between. CDR3 length equals 11 residues. The germline CDR1 and CDR2 sequences are SGHNT and YENEEA. CDR3 nucleotides: TGTGCCAGCAGGAACACCGGGGAGCTGTTTTTT. It is translated as CASRNTGELFF.

The V and J genes are TRBV12-3 or TRBV12-4 and TRBJ2-7, with a possible D match to TRBD1 (6 bases). The CDR3 consists of 14 residues. The V and J ends lost 4 bases and 0 bases respectively, with 10 bases between them. CDR3 in amino acids: CASSYRESSYEQYF. CDR3 in DNA: TGTGCCAGCAGTTACAGGGAGAGCTCCTACGAGCAGTACTTC.

In the case of this clonotype: A much larger clonotype is one base distant, so this may be a read error. No conserved phenylalanine or tryptophan is present at the end of the CDR3, so a read error is the likely explanation. The rearrangement joins TRBV5-1 to TRBJ1-1; D uncertain. Germline CDR1 reads SGHRS; CDR2 reads YFSETQ. This CDR3 contains 13 residues. Trimming removed 0 bases from V and 5 bases from J, with 8 bases in between. The CDR3 protein is CASSLVLRTEAFV. Written as DNA, the CDR3 is TGCGCCAGCAGCTTGGTCCTCCGGACTGAAGCTTTCGTT.

This clonotype was counted a few times. This CDR3 is CASSQEAGGRNIQYF. DNA for the CDR3: TGTGCCAGCAGCCAAGAAGCGGGGGGGCGAAACATTCAGTACTTC. The J gene is TRBJ2-4, the V gene TRBV11-2; 10 bases align to TRBD2. The V gene's germline CDR1 is SGHAT and CDR2 FQNNGV. CDR3 size: 15 residues. The V and J ends lost 5 bases and 6 bases, in that order; junction bases with no gene match: 7.

In the case of this clonotype: One end of the junction is discordant with germline, which a read error may explain. This rearrangement joins TRBV29-1 to TRBJ1-1; D unresolved. CDR3 length equals 13 residues. The germline V gene encodes CDR1 SQVTM and CDR2 ANQGSEA. The chain's CDR3 is CSVAGRMNTETFF. The CDR3 DNA reads as TGCAGCGTTGCCGGACGGATGAACACTGAAACTTTCTTT.

This clonotype was found many times. The chain joins TRBV6-1 to TRBJ1-2; D is perhaps TRBD1 (5 bases). With 7 bases removed from V and 8 bases from J, the gap between germline ends came to 20 bases. The CDR3 is 14 residues long. The germline CDR1 and CDR2 sequences are MNHNS and SASEGT. The CDR3 DNA sequence: TGTGCCAGCACTGGGACCGGAGCTACTAGAGGCTACACCTTC. Its translation is CASTGTGATRGYTF.

There are many counts of this clonotype. This chain joins TRBV12-3 or TRBV12-4 and TRBJ1-2, with D hard to call. The V end was cut by 6 bases, the J end by 4 bases, with 12 bases between. The CDR3 runs to 13 residues. In DNA, the CDR3 is TGTGCCAGCAGGCCTGAAAGCGGCTATGGCTACACCTTC. It translates to CASRPESGYGYTF.

This clonotype was recorded at least ten times. The chain links TRBV10-3 to TRBJ1-4, with D hard to call. The germline V and J ends were trimmed by 4 bases and 7 bases, with 10 bases remaining between them. The CDR3 consists of 13 residues. CDR1 and CDR2 from the germline V gene are ENHRY and SYGVKD. CDR3 protein: CAISGLKGEKLFF. CDR3 nucleotide sequence: TGTGCCATCAGTGGGTTGAAGGGTGAAAAACTGTTTTTT.

This clonotype was seen a few times. The chain uses TRBV29-1 and TRBJ2-1; TRBD1 matches 8 bases. The CDR3 has 14 amino acids. With V trimmed by 4 bases and J by 12 bases, 14 bases remained unmatched. The germline gives CDR1 SQVTM, CDR2 ANQGSEA. CDR3 sequence (DNA): TGCAGCGTTGTTCCCTGGACAGGGAAGGGGTGGCAGTTCTTC. Residues: CSVVPWTGKGWQFF.